This is a list of T cell receptor beta chains from one sample in a study of blood T cell repertoires in COVID-19. The method was immunoSEQ multiplex PCR; TCRdb's version includes in-frame clones alone and lacks a portion of them. In the table there are about 100,000 clones, about 90% of which are singletons. Sequencing was performed on peripheral blood. Receptor source: a woman between 45 and 65 years old with COVID-19, enrolled during active disease. CDR3s include the opening cysteine and the closing phenylalanine or tryptophan. Fields, in order: CDR3 DNA, CDR3 protein, V gene, D gene, clone size, J gene. A D gene is named only where the DNA matches it firmly. Clone size is stated in some rows and not others, as once, few, many or a class when expanded.

TGTGCCAGCAGCTGGAGTAGCGGGGAGCTGTTTTTT CASSWSSGELFF TRBV5-6 - few TRBJ2-2
TGTGCCAGCAGCACCGATTTTCGACAGGTCCCTCAGCCCCAGCATTTT CASSTDFRQVPQPQHF TRBV3-1/TRBV3-2 - few TRBJ1-5
TGCGCCAGCAGCCGCGGACAGGGCCCCGCTTACGAGCAGTACTTC CASSRGQGPAYEQYF TRBV4-3 TRBD1 once TRBJ2-7
TGTGCCAGTACCCGGCGGGAGGTAGGCAATGAAAAACTGTTTTTT CASTRREVGNEKLFF TRBV19 - - TRBJ1-4
TGTGCCAGCAGTGGGGGGGTAGCTAACTATGGCTACACCTTC CASSGGVANYGYTF TRBV2 - once TRBJ1-2
TGTGCCAGCAGCCCAGAGGGCAGTGCCCCCTACGAGCAGTACTTC CASSPEGSAPYEQYF TRBV9 - - TRBJ2-7
TGTGCCTGGAGCTTGGGGGGAGTCGAGGAAAAACTGTTTTTT CAWSLGGVEEKLFF TRBV30 - - TRBJ1-4
TGTGCCAGCAGTGTCCTAGCGGGGGGCACAGATACGCAGTATTTT CASSVLAGGTDTQYF TRBV2 TRBD2 - TRBJ2-3
TGCAGCGCCACGCGGAACTACGAGCAGTACTTC CSATRNYEQYF TRBV29-1 - - TRBJ2-7
TGTGCCAGTAGTTCCGGGACAGGCTCGTTCTTC CASSSGTGSFF TRBV19 TRBD1 - TRBJ2-1
TGTGCCAGCAGCTTCCGAGAGCGTGGCTACACCTTC CASSFRERGYTF TRBV12-3/TRBV12-4 - - TRBJ1-2
TGCGCCAGCACTCTCCTAGCGGGGGGCAATGAGCAGTTCTTC CASTLLAGGNEQFF TRBV10-2 TRBD2 - TRBJ2-1
TGTGCCAGCAGCTTCTTCCCCCGAGGGAACACCGGGGAGCTGTTTTTT CASSFFPRGNTGELFF TRBV7-7 - - TRBJ2-2
TGTGCCAGTAGAAATAGAGAGTCCAATCAGCCCCAGCATTTT CASRNRESNQPQHF TRBV19 - - TRBJ1-5
TGTGCCGCCGGGACTAGCGGGGGGGCCAAAGATGAGCAGTTCTTC CAAGTSGGAKDEQFF TRBV3-1/TRBV3-2 TRBD2 - TRBJ2-1
TGTGCCAGCAGCACCAGACAGGAAGATACGCAGTATTTT CASSTRQEDTQYF TRBV7-2 - - TRBJ2-3
TGTGCCACCAGTGATTTTACTAGCGGGGGGCCCAGCTCCTACAATGAGCAGTTCTTC CATSDFTSGGPSSYNEQFF TRBV24-1 TRBD2 - TRBJ2-1
TGTGCCTGGAGATCGACAGGGAGTCCCGAGCAGTACTTC CAWRSTGSPEQYF TRBV30 TRBD1 - TRBJ2-7
TGTGCCAGCAGCGACAGGGGAGGGGCAGATACGCAGTATTTT CASSDRGGADTQYF TRBV6-5 - - TRBJ2-3
TGCGCCAGCAGCGGAGGGACAGGCTACGAGCAGTACTTC CASSGGTGYEQYF TRBV5-1 TRBD1 once TRBJ2-7
TGTGCCATCAGTGAGTCGGAAACAGGGGCGAACTATGGCTACACCTTC CAISESETGANYGYTF TRBV10-3 TRBD1 - TRBJ1-2
TGTGCCAGCTCACCAGGCAGTAACTATGGCTACACCTTC CASSPGSNYGYTF TRBV18 - few TRBJ1-2
TGTGCCAGCAGTTCAGCTCCGGGACAATTACCCTACGAGCAGTACTTC CASSSAPGQLPYEQYF TRBV6-5 - - TRBJ2-7
TGCGCCAGCAGCCAAGTCGGGGGGGTAAATAATTCACCCCTCCACTTT CASSQVGGVNNSPLHF TRBV4-3 - - TRBJ1-6
TGCGCCAGCAGCCCCGGGACAGGGGGCGGCTATGGCTACACCTTC CASSPGTGGGYGYTF TRBV4-3 TRBD1 - TRBJ1-2
TGTGCCAGCAGTAGGCGGGGGGACACCTACGAGCAGTACTTC CASSRRGDTYEQYF TRBV27 TRBD2 once TRBJ2-7
TGTGCCAGCAGCGACAGGGCCTCCTACGAGCAGTACTTC CASSDRASYEQYF TRBV7-2 TRBD1 - TRBJ2-7
TGTGCCAGCAGTCCCACCGGGCCAGGGGGCAATGAGCAGTTCTTC CASSPTGPGGNEQFF TRBV27 TRBD1 once TRBJ2-1
TGTGCCAGCAGTCTGGATTTAGCCTATACGCAGTATTTT CASSLDLAYTQYF TRBV27 - - TRBJ2-3
TGTGCCAGCAGCTTCGAGGTGTACCTTGATGGGGCCAACGTCCTGACTTTC CASSFEVYLDGANVLTF TRBV11-2 - once TRBJ2-6
TGTGCCAGCAGTCCGGGGGGGAGCACAGATACGCAGTATTTT CASSPGGSTDTQYF TRBV6-4 TRBD2 - TRBJ2-3